This entry concerns a single T cell receptor (beta chain). As yet, its antigen is unknown. The sample comes from a study of T cell repertoires in cytomegalovirus infection. Study-level background: Evidence of both CMV infection and a matching HLA type came from public TCR beta signatures. The study, taken as a whole, reports: Predominance within the ex vivo response was attributable to HLA-C-restricted CMV-specific TCR beta clonotypes. The cumulative frequency of public TCR beta families identified carriers of CMV plus the relevant HLA.

TCRdb fed the reads into MiXCR, producing one record per CDR3 protein. This sample yields approximately 220,000 distinct CDR3 sequences, of which around 40% are seen a single time; approximately 59% belongs to the top ten. The V gene lost 0 bases and the J gene lost 7 bases, with 1 base spanning the gap. Per germline, CDR1 SGHDN and CDR2 FVKESK. The CDR3 covers 12 residues. The rearrangement links TRBV14 to TRBJ1-6; no clear D gene. The receptor's source is a human donor in good health (CMV status not recorded). Some clones in this sample may be carry-over from other donors' samples. This specimen consisted of CD8+ T cells from cultured PBMCs, obtained from culture after CMV antigen stimulation. Written as DNA, the CDR3 is TGTGCCAGCAGCCAAGAAAATTCACCCCTCCACTTT. It is translated as CASSQENSPLHF.